The text below deals with one T cell receptor beta chain. The antigen remains unidentified. Samples were assayed with immunoSEQ v3.0 at survey level. A target of about 35,000-55,000 T-cell genomes per sample was set for sequencing. The assay was immunoSEQ multiplex PCR, and TCRdb's table has in-frame clones only and misses some. The repertoire consists of approximately 21,000 clones, with under 90% occurring once and the leading ten covering 8.1%. The data stem from a study of long-term antiretroviral therapy in people with HIV. Study results and caveats: In samples taken after ART, diversity increased but remained below transplant donor control levels. Dominance of pre-ART expanded clones persisted, fluctuating and often declining after ART.

V lost 0 bases, J lost 3 bases, and 10 bases lay in between. The CDR3 covers 14 residues. The germline V gene encodes CDR1 SGHRS and CDR2 YFSETQ. V gene TRBV5-1 combines with J gene TRBJ2-7; D is unclear. The receptor comes from a man aged 45-60 years with HIV. Sequencing used unsorted PBMCs, obtained at the start of antiretroviral therapy. The CDR3: CASSLGGNNYEQYF. The CDR3 region has the DNA TGCGCCAGCAGCTTGGGGGGTAATAACTACGAGCAGTACTTC.